These 2 T cell receptor beta chains came from one sample sequenced in a study of blood T cell repertoires in COVID-19. The data were produced by immunoSEQ multiplex PCR, yet TCRdb's version contains in-frame clones alone and is incomplete. The sample has 120,000 to 150,000 clones, 80% to 90% seen once. What was sequenced was peripheral blood. Every receptor here comes from a woman aged 45-59 years in a cohort sampled during active or convalescent COVID-19.

This clone was seen only once. The chain combines TRBV4-1 with TRBJ2-7, with 9 bases aligning to TRBD1. V shed 0 bases, J shed 6 bases, and the junction held 9 bases outside the gene matches. The CDR3 runs to 16 residues. The germline V gene encodes CDR1 MGHRA and CDR2 YSYEKL. In DNA, the CDR3 is TGCGCCAGCAGCCAAGACACCGGGACAGGGAGTCGCGAGCAGTACTTC. Residues: CASSQDTGTGSREQYF.

The chain employs TRBV13 and TRBJ1-2; 12 nucleotides line up with TRBD1. The V segment lost 4 bases and the J segment 8 bases; nucleotides outside the gene matches: 8. Germline values: CDR1 PRHDT, CDR2 FYEKMQ (reference sequence). CDR3 length: 15 amino acids. CDR3 coding DNA: TGTGCCAGCAGCTCTCGGGACAGGGGGCTGAAGGGCTACACCTTC. Translating gives CASSSRDRGLKGYTF.